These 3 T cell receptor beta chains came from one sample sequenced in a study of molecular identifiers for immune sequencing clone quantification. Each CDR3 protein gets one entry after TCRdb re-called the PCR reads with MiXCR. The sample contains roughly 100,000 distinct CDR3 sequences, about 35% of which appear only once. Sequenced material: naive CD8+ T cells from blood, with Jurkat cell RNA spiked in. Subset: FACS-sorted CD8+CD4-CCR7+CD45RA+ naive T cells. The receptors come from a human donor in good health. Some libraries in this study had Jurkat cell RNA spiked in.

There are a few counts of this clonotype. CDR3 sequence: CASSGQETQYF. For the CDR3, the DNA is TGTGCCAGCAGTGGACAAGAGACCCAGTACTTC. This sequence joins TRBV12-3 or TRBV12-4 and TRBJ2-5; D is ambiguous. The CDR3 extends over 11 amino acids. V was shortened by 5 bases and J by 2 bases, with 3 bases between the two germline ends.

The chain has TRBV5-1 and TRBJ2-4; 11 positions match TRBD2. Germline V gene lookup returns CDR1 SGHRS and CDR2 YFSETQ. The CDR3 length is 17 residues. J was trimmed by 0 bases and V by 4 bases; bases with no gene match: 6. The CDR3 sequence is CASSVLAGGVAKNIQYF. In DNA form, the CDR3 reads TGCGCCAGCAGCGTGTTAGCGGGAGGGGTAGCCAAAAACATTCAGTACTTC.

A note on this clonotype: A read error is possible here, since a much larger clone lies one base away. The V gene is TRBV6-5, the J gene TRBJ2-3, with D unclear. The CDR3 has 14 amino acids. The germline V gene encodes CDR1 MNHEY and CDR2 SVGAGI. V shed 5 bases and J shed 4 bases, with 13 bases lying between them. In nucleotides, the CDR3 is TGTGCCAGCAGTAACAATGGCCCGGCAGATACGCAGTATTTT. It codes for CASSNNGPADTQYF.